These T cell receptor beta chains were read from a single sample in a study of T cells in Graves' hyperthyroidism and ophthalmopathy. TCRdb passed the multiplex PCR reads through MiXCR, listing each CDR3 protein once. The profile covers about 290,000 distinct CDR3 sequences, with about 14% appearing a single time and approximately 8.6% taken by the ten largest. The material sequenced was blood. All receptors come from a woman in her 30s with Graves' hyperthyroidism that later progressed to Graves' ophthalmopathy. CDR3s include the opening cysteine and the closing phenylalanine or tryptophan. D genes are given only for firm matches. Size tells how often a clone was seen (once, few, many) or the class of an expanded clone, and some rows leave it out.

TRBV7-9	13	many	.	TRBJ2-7	TGTGCCAGCAGTCCGACGGGATCCTACGAGCAGTACTTC	CASSPTGSYEQYF
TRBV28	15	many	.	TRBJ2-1	TGTGCCAGCAAGCCCCAGGGTGCCACATACAATGAGCAGTTCTTC	CASKPQGATYNEQFF
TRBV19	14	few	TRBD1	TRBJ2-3	TGTGCCAGTACCAGGACAGGGTGGCCAGATACGCAGTATTTT	CASTRTGWPDTQYF
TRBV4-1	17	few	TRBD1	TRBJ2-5	TGCGCCAGCAGCCAAGGAGGGGGCAGGGGCGAGCGAGAGACCCAGTACTTC	CASSQGGGRGERETQYF
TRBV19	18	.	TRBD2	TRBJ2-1	TGTGCCAGTAGTCCGGGACTAGCGGGAATCGGTCCTTTCAATGAGCAGTTCTTC	CASSPGLAGIGPFNEQFF
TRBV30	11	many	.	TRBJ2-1	TGTGCCTGGGAGGACTATGGTGAGCAGTTCTTC	CAWEDYGEQFF
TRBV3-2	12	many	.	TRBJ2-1	TGTGCCAGCAGCCCCCCCGGCGATGAGCAGTTCTTC	CASSPPGDEQFF
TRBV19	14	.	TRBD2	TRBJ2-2	TGTGCCAGTACACTAGCGGCGAACACCGGGGAGCTGTTTTTT	CASTLAANTGELFF
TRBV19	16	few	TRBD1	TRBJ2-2	TGTGCCAGTAGTATTGATGGACAGGGGAGAACCGGGGAGCTGTTTTTT	CASSIDGQGRTGELFF
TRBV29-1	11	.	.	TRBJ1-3	TGCAGCGGCGGGGTGGAAAACACCATATATTTT	CSGGVENTIYF
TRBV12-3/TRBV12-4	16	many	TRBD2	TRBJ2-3	TGTGCCAGCAGTTTACTAGCGGGGGCGTGGACAGATACGCAGTATTTT	CASSLLAGAWTDTQYF
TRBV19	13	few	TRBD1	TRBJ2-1	TGTGCCAGTAGGAACCAGGGGGTTGGTGAGCAGTTCTTC	CASRNQGVGEQFF
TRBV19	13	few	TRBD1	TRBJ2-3	TGTGCCAGTGGACAGGGAGGCACAGATACGCAGTATTTT	CASGQGGTDTQYF
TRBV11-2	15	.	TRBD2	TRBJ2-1	TGTGCCAGCAGCCCCAGCGGGAGTGGGTCCAATGAGCAGTTCTTC	CASSPSGSGSNEQFF
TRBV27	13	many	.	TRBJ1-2	TGTGCCAGCAGTTTGGCCGGGGGGGATGGCTACACCTTC	CASSLAGGDGYTF
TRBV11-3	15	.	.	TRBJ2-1	TGTGCCAGCAGTAAAAGGTACACCCAGCCCAATGAGCAGTTCTTC	CASSKRYTQPNEQFF
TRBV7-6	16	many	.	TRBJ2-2	TGTGCCAGCAGCTTAGAGGCCGGCGGGAACACCGGGGAGCTGTTTTTT	CASSLEAGGNTGELFF
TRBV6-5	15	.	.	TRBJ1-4	TGTGCCAGCAGTTCGACACTTTCAACTAATGAAAAACTGTTTTTT	CASSSTLSTNEKLFF
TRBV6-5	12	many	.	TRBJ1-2	TGTGCCAGCAGTTTGGGGGGTGCTGGCTACACCTTC	CASSLGGAGYTF
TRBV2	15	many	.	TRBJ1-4	TGTGCCAGCAGCGCCTTATGGGACCTTAATGAAAAACTGTTTTTT	CASSALWDLNEKLFF
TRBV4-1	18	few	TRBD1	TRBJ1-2	TGCGCCAGCAGCCACAACAGGGGCACCAGCTATGGGGGCTCTGGCTACACCTTC	CASSHNRGTSYGGSGYTF
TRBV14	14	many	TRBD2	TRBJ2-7	TGTGCCAGCAGCCCTTTGGGAGGGGCAGGCGAGCAGTACTTC	CASSPLGGAGEQYF
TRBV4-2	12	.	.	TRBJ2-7	TGTGCCAGCAGCCAAGGGGATAACGAGCAGTACTTC	CASSQGDNEQYF
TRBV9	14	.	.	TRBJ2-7	TGTGCCAGCAGCGTAGGTCTTGGGGGCTACGAGCAGTACTTC	CASSVGLGGYEQYF
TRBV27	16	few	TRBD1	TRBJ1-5	TGTGCCAGCAGTCCACAAACCACAGGGGTAGGTGAGCCCCAGCATTTT	CASSPQTTGVGEPQHF
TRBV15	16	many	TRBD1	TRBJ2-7	TGTGCCACCAGCACCTCTCAGGGGGCGCCCACCTACGAGCAGTACTTC	CATSTSQGAPTYEQYF
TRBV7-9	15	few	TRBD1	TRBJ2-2	TGTGCCAGCAGCTTGACAGGGGTCGGCACCGGGGAGCTGTTTTTT	CASSLTGVGTGELFF
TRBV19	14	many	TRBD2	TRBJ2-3	TGTGCCAGTAGAACTAGCGGGAGAACAGATACGCAGTATTTT	CASRTSGRTDTQYF
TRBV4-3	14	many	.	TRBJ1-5	TGCGCCAGCAGCCAAGATACGGTCAATCAGCCCCAGCATTTT	CASSQDTVNQPQHF
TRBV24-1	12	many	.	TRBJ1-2	TGTGCCACCACGGGGACTAACTATGGCTACACCTTC	CATTGTNYGYTF
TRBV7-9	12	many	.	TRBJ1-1	TGTGCCAGCAGCACCAGGGGCACTGAAGCTTTCTTT	CASSTRGTEAFF
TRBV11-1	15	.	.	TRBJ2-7	TGTGCCAGCAGCTTACACGGCGGGGCCACCCACGAGCAGTACTTC	CASSLHGGATHEQYF
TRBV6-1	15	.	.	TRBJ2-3	TGTGCCAGCCTACGAGAGGGGAAGAGCACAGATACGCAGTATTTT	CASLREGKSTDTQYF
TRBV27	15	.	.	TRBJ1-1	TGTGCCAGCAGTTTACGGCAGACCCACGGCACTGAAGCTTTCTTT	CASSLRQTHGTEAFF
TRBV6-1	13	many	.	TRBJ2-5	TGTGCCAGCAGTTTAGAGGTTGGAGAGACCCAGTACTTC	CASSLEVGETQYF
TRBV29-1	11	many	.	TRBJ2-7	TGCAGCGTCACCGTGGCGGAGGAGCAGTACTTC	CSVTVAEEQYF
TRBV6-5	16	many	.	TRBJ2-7	TGTGCCAGCAGTTACTCTCCTTCGTTAGGGGTCCACGAGCAGTACTTC	CASSYSPSLGVHEQYF
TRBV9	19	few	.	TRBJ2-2	TGTGCCAGCAGCCCCCGGAGTGTACAGGGCCGTGTTAGCACCGGGGAGCTGTTTTTT	CASSPRSVQGRVSTGELFF
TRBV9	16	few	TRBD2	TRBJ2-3	TGTGCCAGCAGCGTACTAGCGGGAGTGGGCACAGATACGCAGTATTTT	CASSVLAGVGTDTQYF
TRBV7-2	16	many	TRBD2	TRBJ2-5	TGTGCCAGCAGCTTAGCCAGCGGGAGCTTCCAAGAGACCCAGTACTTC	CASSLASGSFQETQYF
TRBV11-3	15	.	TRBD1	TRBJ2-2	TGTGCCAGCAGCTCGGGACAGGGGGCGCCCGGGGAGCTGTTTTTT	CASSSGQGAPGELFF
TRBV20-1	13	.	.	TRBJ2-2	TGCAGTGCTATTCGACTAGTGACCGGGGAGCTGTTTTTT	CSAIRLVTGELFF
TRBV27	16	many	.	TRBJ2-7	TGTGCCAGCAGTTTTAGTTCCGGGACATTCTCCTACGAGCAGTACTTC	CASSFSSGTFSYEQYF
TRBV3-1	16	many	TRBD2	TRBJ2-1	TGTGCCAGCAGCCAAGATCTTGCGGGGGGATACAATGAGCAGTTCTTC	CASSQDLAGGYNEQFF
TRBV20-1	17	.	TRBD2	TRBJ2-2	TGCAGTGCTAGAGGGCCAGCGGGAAGGCGGGACACCGGGGAGCTGTTTTTT	CSARGPAGRRDTGELFF
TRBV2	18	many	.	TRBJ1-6	TGTGCCAGCAGTGAATCAGGGGCAGGGGTCTCCTATAATTCACCCCTCCACTTT	CASSESGAGVSYNSPLHF
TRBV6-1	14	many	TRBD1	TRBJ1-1	TGTGCCAGCAGTGAAACGGACAGGGACACTGAAGCTTTCTTT	CASSETDRDTEAFF
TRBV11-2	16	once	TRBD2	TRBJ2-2	TGTGCCAGCAGCCCCGCTTGGGGGGGGAACACCGGGGAGCTGTTTTTT	CASSPAWGGNTGELFF
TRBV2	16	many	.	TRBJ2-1	TGTGCCAGCCAAATAGGAAGGTCAGCGAACTACAATGAGCAGTTCTTC	CASQIGRSANYNEQFF
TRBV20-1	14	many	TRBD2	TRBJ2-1	TGCAGTGCTAGGGCCAGCGGGGCTCCTGATGAGCAGTTCTTC	CSARASGAPDEQFF
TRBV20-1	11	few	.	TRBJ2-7	TGCAGTGCTAGAGATACATACGAGCAGTACTTC	CSARDTYEQYF
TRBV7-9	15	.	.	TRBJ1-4	TGTGCCAGCAGCTTGAGGGCAGGGACTTCGGAAAAACTGTTTTTT	CASSLRAGTSEKLFF
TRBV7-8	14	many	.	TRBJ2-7	TGTGCCAGCAGCAAACTAGCAATGGATTACGAGCAGTACTTC	CASSKLAMDYEQYF